The 32 T cell receptor beta chains listed next were all sequenced from one sample in a study of T-cell reconstitution after alpha-beta-depleted transplantation in children. Unique molecular identifiers were built into the TCRbeta library. TCRdb re-derived calls from the PCR reads in MiXCR, one entry per CDR3 protein. This sample has over 120,000 distinct CDR3 sequences, with about 9% found just once. Sequenced here: PBMCs, mostly from graft donor cells, sampled 180 days after TCRalphabeta/CD19-depleted stem cell transplant. The receptors here all came from a female patient aged 2 to 10 who had a stem cell transplant for congenital amegakaryocytic thrombocytopenia, so the T cells may come from the graft donor.

This clonotype was seen only a few times. The chain couples TRBV4-3 to TRBJ1-5, with D possibly being TRBD1 (6 bases). This CDR3 has 15 amino acids. Trimming removed 0 bases from V and 3 bases from J, with 9 bases in between. Germline lookup yields CDR1 LGHNA and CDR2 YSLEER. CDR3 nucleotide sequence: TGCGCCAGCAGCCAAGAACAGGGTTCCAATCAGCCCCAGCATTTT. The encoded protein is CASSQEQGSNQPQHF.

This clonotype was picked up many times. This chain connects TRBV5-1 to TRBJ1-1, with D perhaps matching TRBD1 (6 bases). The CDR3 is made up of 14 amino acids. Deletions cut 6 bases from V and 0 bases from J, with 12 bases between. The V gene's germline CDR1 is SGHRS and CDR2 YFSETQ. DNA for the CDR3: TGCGCCAGCACCTCCGGGACAATGAACACTGAAGCTTTCTTT. Protein: CASTSGTMNTEAFF.

A few counts support this clonotype. The genes are TRBV28 and TRBJ2-1; 7 nucleotides line up with TRBD1. The CDR3 is 12 residues long. After removal of 7 bases from V and 8 bases from J, the junction contained 5 bases not matched to a gene. Germline assignment: CDR1 MDHEN and CDR2 SYDVKM. The chain's CDR3 is CASMTGRDEQFF. The CDR3 DNA follows: TGTGCCAGCATGACAGGGAGAGATGAGCAGTTCTTC.

This clonotype has ten or more counts. The chain links TRBV7-9 to TRBJ2-4; D is unclear. The CDR3 is 17 amino acids. The germline gives CDR1 SEHNR, CDR2 FQNEAQ (reference sequence). Trimming took off 5 bases at V and 5 bases at J, with 22 bases between the two ends. The CDR3 reads CASSPLGSTALENIQYF. The CDR3 DNA reads as TGTGCCAGCAGCCCCCTCGGCAGTACAGCTTTGGAAAACATTCAGTACTTC.

This clonotype was detected many times. This chain joins TRBV4-1 and TRBJ2-7; 10 bases align to TRBD2. The germline V gene encodes CDR1 MGHRA and CDR2 YSYEKL. V shed 4 bases and J 3 bases; nucleotides not matched to a gene: 3. The CDR3 spans 14 residues. CDR3 amino acids: CASSLSGGDYEQYF. CDR3 nucleotides: TGCGCCAGCAGCCTGAGCGGGGGGGACTACGAGCAGTACTTC.

This clonotype has more than one count but fewer than ten. The chain is built from TRBV20-1 and TRBJ2-4; D not certain. Trimming cost V 0 bases and J 0 bases, with 9 bases left between them. This CDR3 region has 15 residues. The V gene's germline CDR1 is DFQATT and CDR2 SNEGSKA (reference sequence). CDR3 residues: CSARDFAGAKNIQYF. CDR3 nucleotide sequence: TGCAGTGCTAGAGATTTCGCTGGAGCCAAAAACATTCAGTACTTC.

This clonotype has a handful of counts. The V and J genes are TRBV29-1 and TRBJ2-3, with 7 positions matching TRBD1. Germline lookup yields CDR1 SQVTM and CDR2 ANQGSEA. The CDR3 contains 14 residues. The J segment lost 0 bases and the V segment lost 4 bases, leaving 4 bases of the junction unmatched. CDR3 in amino acids: CSVVGQASTDTQYF. DNA of the CDR3: TGCAGCGTTGTAGGACAGGCTAGCACAGATACGCAGTATTTT.

Ten or more counts support this clonotype. This chain connects TRBV15 to TRBJ2-2; TRBD2 aligns across 11 bases. Germline V gene lookup returns CDR1 LNHNV and CDR2 YYDKDF (reference sequence). The J segment lost 1 base and the V segment lost 6 bases, leaving 10 bases of the junction unmatched. This CDR3 is built from 18 residues. The CDR3 DNA reads TGTGCCACCAGTTCGGGACTAGCGGATACTCGGAACACCGGGGAGCTGTTTTTT. Translating gives CATSSGLADTRNTGELFF.

The CDR3 DNA follows: TGCGCCAGCAGCTTGGGACCCCGGGACGTAACCTCCTATAGCAATCAGCCCCAGCATTTT. Protein sequence: CASSLGPRDVTSYSNQPQHF. This chain connects TRBV5-1 to TRBJ1-5, with D possibly TRBD1 on 5 matching bases. Between the trimmed V and J ends, which lost 0 bases and 0 bases, there was a span of 22 bases. There are 20 residues in the CDR3. The germline gives CDR1 SGHRS, CDR2 YFSETQ.

This clonotype was seen at least ten times. The V gene is TRBV29-1, the J gene TRBJ2-2, with TRBD1 identical over 10 bases. Germline CDR1 and CDR2: SQVTM and ANQGSEA. The V gene end was trimmed by 7 bases and the J gene end by 1 base; junction bases not matched to a gene: 12. The CDR3 has 17 amino acids. CDR3 nucleotides: TGCAGCGCTCGCCGGGACAGGGGATTAGTGAACACCGGGGAGCTGTTTTTT. Residues: CSARRDRGLVNTGELFF.

This clonotype occurred many times. This chain connects TRBV15 to TRBJ1-5, with D possibly matching TRBD1 (6 bases). Germline CDR1 reads LNHNV; CDR2 reads YYDKDF (reference sequence). V lost 0 bases and J lost 1, with 25 bases in between. The CDR3 sequence is 21 residues long. Here the CDR3 reads CATSRDGAMRGGPLSNQPQHF. The CDR3 DNA sequence: TGTGCCACCAGCAGAGACGGCGCTATGAGAGGGGGACCTCTAAGCAATCAGCCCCAGCATTTT.

Ten or more counts support this clonotype. J is TRBJ2-3 and V is TRBV6-5, with D possibly matching TRBD2 (5 bases). CDR3 length: 15 residues. The V end was cut by 6 bases, the J end by 3 bases, with 16 bases between. CDR1 and CDR2 (germline): MNHEY, SVGAGI. CDR3 in DNA: TGTGCCAGCAGATTGCTCTTCCCGGGGACAGATACGCAGTATTTT. Translated: CASRLLFPGTDTQYF.

This clonotype was counted ten times or more. The chain uses TRBV5-1 and TRBJ2-1; D unclear. CDR1 is SGHRS, CDR2 YFSETQ, per germline. V was shortened by 0 bases and J by 8 bases, with 12 bases between the two germline ends. CDR3 length: 14 residues. CDR3 residues: CASSLVVARDEQFF. For the CDR3, the DNA is TGCGCCAGCAGCTTGGTTGTTGCACGGGATGAGCAGTTCTTC.

The CDR3 protein is CASSDGTSSTDTQYF. CDR3 sequence (DNA): TGTGCCAGCAGTGACGGGACTTCTAGCACAGATACGCAGTATTTT. The rearrangement joins TRBV6-1 to TRBJ2-3; D might be TRBD2 (6 bases). Germline assignment: CDR1 MNHNS and CDR2 SASEGT. The CDR3 spans 15 residues. Trimming shortened V by 3 bases and J by 0 bases, and 10 bases separated the two germline ends.

Ten or more counts support this clonotype. The chain recombines TRBV12-3 or TRBV12-4 with TRBJ2-7; TRBD1 matches 9 bases. With V trimmed by 4 bases and J by 1 base, 5 bases remained unmatched. The CDR3 has 15 residues. This CDR3 is CASSSLGQGSYEQYF. The CDR3 DNA reads TGTGCCAGCAGTTCTTTGGGACAGGGATCCTACGAGCAGTACTTC.

This chain links TRBV20-1 with TRBJ1-1; a possible D gene is TRBD1 (5 bases). The CDR3 has 12 residues. Germline V lookup: CDR1 DFQATT, CDR2 SNEGSKA (reference sequence). Trimming took 1 base from V and 5 from J, leaving 8 bases between them. In DNA, the CDR3 is TGCAGTGCTAGAGGGGGCCAGACTGAAGCTTTCTTT. Amino acids: CSARGGQTEAFF.

The chain is built from TRBV7-9 and TRBJ2-7; D may be TRBD2 (5 bases). This CDR3 is built from 13 residues. Trimming pared 1 base from V and 4 bases from J, leaving 8 bases between. Germline V gene data show CDR1 as SEHNR and CDR2 as FQNEAQ (reference sequence). CDR3 amino acids: CASSLVSDYEQYF. CDR3 nucleotides: TGTGCCAGCAGCTTAGTTAGCGATTACGAGCAGTACTTC.

This clonotype was counted ten times or more. The chain links TRBV6-5 to TRBJ2-7, with 7 nucleotides matching TRBD2. Germline V gene sequence: CDR1 MNHEY, CDR2 SVGAGI. The CDR3 covers 14 residues. Germline trimming cut 2 bases from V and 4 bases from J; bases unmatched to any gene: 5. Here the CDR3 reads CASSYGGVKYEQYF. In nucleotides, the CDR3 is TGTGCCAGCAGTTACGGGGGGGTCAAGTACGAGCAGTACTTC.

This clonotype was seen a few times. The chain combines TRBV20-1 with TRBJ2-1; 10 bases fit TRBD2. The CDR3 contains 16 residues. V trimming: 0 bases; J trimming: 9 bases; junction bases outside the gene matches: 11. Per germline, CDR1 DFQATT and CDR2 SNEGSKA (reference sequence). In nucleotides, the CDR3 is TGCAGTGCTAGAGATCTAAGGCTAGCGGGAGTAGGTGAGCAGTTCTTC. This encodes CSARDLRLAGVGEQFF.

At least ten counts were recorded for this clonotype. The rearrangement links TRBV12-3 or TRBV12-4 to TRBJ2-7; the D gene is possibly TRBD1 (6 bases). V was trimmed by 0 bases and J by 5 bases, leaving 11 bases between them. The CDR3 is 14 amino acids. The CDR3 nucleotides are TGTGCCAGCAGTTTAGCGTCCAGGGGCAACGAGCAGTACTTC. Residues: CASSLASRGNEQYF.

This clonotype was observed a handful of times. This chain connects TRBV20-1 to TRBJ2-1; a possible D gene is TRBD1 (6 bases). Per germline, CDR1 DFQATT and CDR2 SNEGSKA (reference sequence). CDR3 length: 13 residues. V lost 3 bases and J lost 8, with 14 bases in between. CDR3 loop: CSARGAARDEQFF. CDR3 DNA: TGCAGTGCTAGGGGGGCGGCTAGAGATGAGCAGTTCTTC.

This clonotype has a count of ten or more. The chain uses TRBV7-9 and TRBJ2-3; no reliable D call. The germline V gene encodes CDR1 SEHNR and CDR2 FQNEAQ (reference sequence). The CDR3 has 15 amino acids. The V gene lost 4 bases and the J gene lost 2 bases, with 13 bases spanning the gap. The CDR3 DNA sequence: TGTGCCAGCAGCTCTCGCACATCCTTCACAGATACGCAGTATTTT. It encodes CASSSRTSFTDTQYF.

This clonotype was seen a few times. The rearrangement uses TRBV12-3 or TRBV12-4 and TRBJ2-7; 10 bases map to TRBD2. Germline trimming cut 6 bases from V and 2 bases from J; bases unmatched to any gene: 10. The CDR3 is made up of 16 amino acids. The CDR3 bases are TGTGCCAGCAGCCTCGAGGTCACTAGCGGGGCCTACGAGCAGTACTTC. Translating gives CASSLEVTSGAYEQYF.

Only a few counts were recorded for this clonotype. The chain combines TRBV20-1 with TRBJ2-2, with 7 positions matching TRBD2. V lost 3 bases and J lost 3; bases outside the gene matches: 4. The germline CDR1 and CDR2 sequences are DFQATT and SNEGSKA (reference sequence). The CDR3 runs to 14 residues. The CDR3 nucleotides read TGCAGTGCTAGGGGGGGGTTCGACACCGGGGAGCTGTTTTTT. As protein: CSARGGFDTGELFF.

This clonotype was observed a few times. V usage is TRBV7-7 and J usage is TRBJ2-5; 9 bases agree with TRBD1. The trim removed 5 bases at V and 5 bases at J, leaving 3 bases unmatched. The CDR3 length is 13 residues. Germline CDR1 is SSHAT and CDR2 is FNYEAQ (reference sequence). The CDR3 sequence: CASSADRGETQYF. The CDR3 DNA reads TGTGCCAGCAGCGCCGACAGGGGGGAGACCCAGTACTTC.

This clonotype was found a few times. The chain combines TRBV7-2 with TRBJ2-3; 9 bases are shared with TRBD1. Unmatched junction bases numbered 10, after V lost 4 bases and J lost 5 bases. Germline CDR1 reads SGHTA; CDR2 reads FQGNSA. This CDR3 has 16 residues. The CDR3 loop is CASSSRDRVRGDTQYF. The CDR3 bases are TGTGCCAGCAGCTCCCGGGACAGGGTCAGAGGAGATACGCAGTATTTT.

About this clonotype: A read error may explain this, as a much larger clone is one base away. The genes are TRBV2 and TRBJ2-6; D perhaps matches TRBD1 (5 bases). This CDR3 is built from 14 residues. Germline-derived CDR1 and CDR2 are SNHLY and FYNNEI. The CDR3 DNA sequence: TGTGCCAGCACCCTCGATGCTGGGGCCAACGGCCTGACTTTC. Encoded protein: CASTLDAGANGLTF. The whole variable domain, remainder taken from reference TRBV2 and TRBJ2-6, is EPEVTQTPSHQVTQMGQEVILRCVPISNHLYFYWYRQILGQKVEFLVSFYNNEISEKSEIFDDQFSVERPDGSNFTLKIRSTKLEDSAMYFCASTLDAGANGLTFGAGSRLTVL.

There are many counts of this clonotype. The chain links TRBV7-2 to TRBJ1-1; tentative D call: TRBD1 (5 bases). This CDR3 has 15 residues. V was shortened by 1 base and J by 3 bases, with 12 bases between the two germline ends. In germline, CDR1 is SGHTA, CDR2 FQGNSA. Written as DNA, the CDR3 is TGTGCCAGCAGCTTAGAGGCAGGGTGGGACACTGAAGCTTTCTTT. This sequence encodes CASSLEAGWDTEAFF.

This clonotype has at least ten counts. The gene calls are TRBV6-5 and TRBJ2-1; 7 bases match TRBD1. From germline, CDR1 is MNHEY and CDR2 SVGAGI. J was trimmed by 4 bases and V by 6 bases; bases with no gene match: 9. This CDR3 spans 15 amino acids. CDR3 region: CASRRSGTVYNEQFF. CDR3 coding DNA: TGTGCCAGCAGGCGCTCCGGGACAGTTTACAATGAGCAGTTCTTC.

The sample holds a few counts of this clonotype. This sequence joins TRBV7-2 and TRBJ1-6, with D unresolved. The CDR3 has 12 residues. Per germline, CDR1 SGHTA and CDR2 FQGNSA. The V end was cut by 2 bases, the J end by 9 bases, with 5 bases between. CDR3 bases: TGTGCCAGCAGCTTATCTAGTTCACCCCTCCACTTT. Residues: CASSLSSSPLHF. Full variable domain (missing parts from reference TRBV7-2 and TRBJ1-6): GAGVSQSPSNKVTEKGKDVELRCDPISGHTALYWYRQSLGQGLEFLIYFQGNSAPDKSGLPSDRFSAERTGGSVSTLTIQRTQQEDSAVYLCASSLSSSPLHFGNGTRLTVT.

About this clonotype itself: A much more abundant neighbour one base away suggests this may be a read error. The V and J genes are TRBV4-3 and TRBJ1-5; D is uncertain. V was clipped by 5 bases and J by 9 bases, with 14 bases between them. CDR3 length: 13 residues. Germline V gives CDR1 LGHNA, CDR2 YSLEER. The CDR3 DNA is TGCGCCAGCAGCAAATCAATTGCATTGCCCCAGCATTTT. This gives the protein CASSKSIALPQHF.

This clonotype appeared a few times. V usage is TRBV6-1 and J usage is TRBJ1-5; perhaps TRBD1 as D (6 bases). V was pared by 7 bases and J by 1 base, with 14 bases between. The CDR3 runs 15 residues. Per germline, CDR1 MNHNS and CDR2 SASEGT. In DNA form, the CDR3 reads TGTGCCAGCACCCTGGGGGGGGCGAGCAATCAGCCCCAGCATTTT. The encoded protein is CASTLGGASNQPQHF.